This TCR beta chain emerged from a study of metastatic and nonmetastatic thyroid tumors. Overall study context: Blood and tumor or nodule tissue repertoires from malignant and benign thyroid patients were compared. Study findings and constraints: In both blood and tumor samples, TCR beta diversity was reported significantly higher for malignant than benign nodules.

In the original processing: Clinicopathological groups of papillary thyroid cancer showed CDR3 differences that were used to build a distant-metastasis classifier. TCRdb called clones again from the PCR reads with MiXCR. The V and J calls were not made by the authors but by TCRdb's processing. Of tens of thousands of clones listed, roughly 4.1% are singletons. Each patient came to thyroid surgery without any prior treatment (of any kind). This clone occurred a few times. Antigen unknown. This may be a read error: a much more frequent sequence differs by one nucleotide. The CDR3 extends over 15 amino acids. The germline CDR1 and CDR2 sequences are SGHTA and FQGNSA.

This clonotype was sampled from a female donor with papillary thyroid cancer or a benign thyroid nodule (not recorded which). Some clones in this sample may be carry-over from other donors' samples. V is TRBV7-2 and J is TRBJ1-1; 10 bases match TRBD1. Sequenced: blood. The CDR3 region is CASSFGQGVPPGGFF. As DNA, the CDR3 is TGTGCCAGTAGCTTCGGACAGGGGGTCCCGCCGGGGGGTTTCTTT.